This T cell receptor (beta chain) is drawn from a study of cytomegalovirus exposure and HLA in healthy donors (TCRdb year 2017). In terms of the full investigation: According to an earlier analysis of 550 to 750 of the donors, about 179 million T cells yielded 90 million to 130 million unique TCR beta sequences and about 300 Gb of sequence data. Of the roughly 420 genotyped donors, 81% were placed in the genetic ancestry cluster associated with self-reported Caucasian donors. Because of strong linkage in the cohort, roughly five DR-DQ haplotypes were treated as single units for association and clustering. Donor age, sex, ethnicity and CMV serostatus were compiled alongside the repertoire data. The aim of the study was to test whether cataloging public T cell receptors could identify signatures of past pathogen exposure. Roughly 310 gigabases of sequencing data and around 87 million unique TCR sequences were included in an early release covering 550 to 800 HLA-typed donors. To predict cytomegalovirus infection status, the study brought together high-throughput TCR immunosequencing, statistical association of individual TCRs with disease status, and machine learning. All discovery cohort repertoires had been generated on a single sequencing platform. A later analysis re-examined previously published TCR beta repertoires from about 700 donors and added high-resolution HLA genotyping to investigate patterns of TCR occurrence. In a later genetic analysis, genome-wide SNP genotypes for about three fifths of the roughly 670 donors were used, and that subset was treated as a discovery cohort. An earlier analysis of several hundred of the donors applied high-throughput TCR beta sequencing to assess whether each TCR beta V gene segment acted as functional or pseudogenic. Among 398 genotyped donors of the cohort, an average of approximately 240,000 unique TCR beta nucleotide sequences was sequenced per donor, of which about 18% were non-productive. In the later analysis, no new phenotypic data were used to find candidate immune exposures; instead, reliance was placed on TCR beta sequences and their occurrence across donors. The number of donors typed differed by locus, with 629-630 for A, B, C, DRB1 and DQB1, about 500 for DQA1, over 600 for DPA1, and approximately 470 for DPB1. Both class I and class II loci were covered by HLA typing, at four-digit resolution. In addition to the first cohort of roughly 670 subjects, a separate validation cohort of 120 different subjects was used. The study profiled the T cell repertoires of 500 to 800 subjects by immunosequencing and related them to cytomegalovirus serostatus.

From a lookup of the germline V gene, CDR1 and CDR2 are ENHRY and SYGVKD. The CDR3 has 15 amino acids, counting the end cysteine and phenylalanine. CDR3 DNA only is kept here, 45 bases in frame from base 1. V is trimmed back by 4 bases and J by 2 bases, and the junction contains 6 bases that no gene match accounts for. In total, 600 or so healthy bone marrow donors made up the cohort. All cohort members were sampled while nominally healthy, although unrecorded immune exposures were likely present. The donor was CMV seronegative and was included in the group of hundreds of seronegative cohort members. Every donor gave a peripheral blood sample, and the peripheral blood mononuclear cells from that sample were used for TCR beta sequencing. The Qiagen DNeasy Blood Extraction Kit was used to extract genomic DNA from the blood cell samples. Library method: the immunoSEQ multiplex PCR assay. The multiplex PCR relied on a mix of 60 forward primers for TCR Vbeta segments and 13 reverse primers for TCR Jbeta segments. A multiplex PCR assay on genomic DNA amplified the CDR3 region of rearranged TCR beta genes. Amplified TCR beta libraries were sequenced as 87-base-pair reads on the Illumina HiSeq System. The study's processing was this. In a later analysis, some 80 million unique TCR beta chains were counted across the 500 to 850 repertoires, and around 10 million of these chains were shared by at least two donors. A nearest-neighbor algorithm error-corrected the raw reads and collapsed the reads into unique sequences, merging closely related sequences to remove PCR and sequencing errors. Alignment of CDR3 sequences to IMGT reference sequences was used to assign V, D and J gene segments. For a sequence to be retained, at least a six-nucleotide match to both a V gene segment and a J gene segment was required. A rearrangement counted as productive if the CDR3 had no stop codons and remained in frame with V and J, and every other rearrangement counted as non-productive. CDR3 was defined according to IMGT convention as the region running from the second conserved V-encoded cysteine to the conserved J-encoded phenylalanine. In an earlier analysis of some 550 of the donors, sequences lacking an unambiguous match to a single V gene segment were excluded. In an earlier analysis of 587 of the donors, a V segment was called functional when productive rearrangements were above 56.7%, and segregating when the standard deviation between donors exceeded 5%. A statistical classification framework was built to diagnose cytomegalovirus status from the catalog of TCR beta chain sequences. In a later analysis, TCR nucleotide sequences were compared against IMGT/GENE-DB human TR gene sequences so that V and J genes could be assigned. The TCRdist pipeline was used in a later analysis to assign CDR3 sequences and most-parsimonious VDJ recombination scenarios. In a later analysis, each TCR beta chain was defined by its CDR3 amino acid sequence together with its V-gene family, and reads lacking a unique V-gene family were excluded. To address suspected cross-contamination and a sequencing artifact, a later analysis removed a few hundred highly shared, low-generation-probability nucleotide sequences. A later analysis calculated a clonal expansion index for each public chain from normalized within-repertoire ranks of inferred template counts. In a later analysis, generation probabilities were computed using a VDJ recombination model fitted to out-of-frame rearrangements, and the results were checked against IGoR. In a later analysis, TCR-TCR, TCR-HLA and TCR-CMV co-occurrence was scored with hypergeometric tests, and a repertoire-size bias correction was applied to TCR pairs. A later analysis estimated false discovery rates by permuting HLA or CMV assignments 20 times. In a later analysis, co-occurring TCRs were grouped using DBSCAN, with TCRdist sequence similarity added in when clustering inside HLA-allele-positive subsets. Co-occurrence clustering excluded repertoires with fewer than 30,000 or more than 120,000 public chains, plus five with anomalous nucleotide sharing. TCRdb obtained this table from immuneACCESS and retained in-frame rearrangements with V and J assigned. These tables miss some clones; where compared with another copy, unresolved V genes account for less than half of the shortfall, and the remainder is unexplained. Clone size and V and J calls were adopted from that table, with D and trimming inferred from the DNA. In this sample the table shows nearly 95,000 clones, more than 70% of which occur a single time. Over 3% of the sample belongs to the ten largest clones.

Regarding this clone: Its recognized antigen is unknown. No base quality information exists; no much larger clone differs at one position.

Broader findings and caveats from the paper: In the study, around 150 TCR beta chains were listed as associated with cytomegalovirus. A further reported finding was that TCR beta sequences accurately predicted the HLA-A and HLA-B alleles for most subjects in the first cohort. Because HLA typing was missing for some donors at each locus, association tests included only the typed subset. Specific HLA alleles were associated with more than 15,000 TCR beta sequences at a false discovery rate of 0.05 in a later analysis. Most TCR sequences were seen in very few donors, while some public TCRs were found in many individuals. In an earlier analysis of more than 450 of the donors, most TCR beta V segments were observed in productive rearrangements about 87% or about 30% of the time, broadly matching IMGT annotations. Only TCR beta chains were sequenced in this cohort, and the absence of alpha or paired-chain data limited detectable features. According to the authors, the approach could potentially be generalized to other disease states and immunological phenotypes. In a later analysis, HLA-associated TCR beta chains were found to be more clonally expanded and to have lower generation probabilities than equally common non-associated chains. In vitro tests confirmed that a few of the cytomegalovirus-associated TCR beta chains recognize cytomegalovirus antigens. A later analysis found that TCR association rates varied across HLA loci, with DRB1 alleles showing the most associated TCRs and HLA-C alleles the fewest. Presence/absence analyses assumed roughly uniform sequencing depth across donors, an assumption that may not hold. Correlated functional status among segregating V segments might be attributable to linkage disequilibrium, but an unknown experimental factor could not be ruled out. For the cohort, immune exposure information was limited to CMV serostatus. In a later genetic analysis, fewer N-insertions in productive TCRs were reported among donors in an Asian-associated ancestry cluster than the roughly 670-donor mean. In a later genetic analysis, a missense DCLRE1C variant was associated with V-gene and J-gene trimming of TCR beta chains, and the association was replicated in an independent cohort. Assigning TCR associations to individual alleles was difficult when HLA alleles, especially DR and DQ, strongly co-occurred. Because counts were too low, under 20 rarely observed V segments, including chromosome 9 orphons, were left out of the earlier analysis of about 620 of the donors. A later analysis reported that several top co-occurrence clusters appeared linked to parvovirus B19, influenza, CMV and Epstein-Barr virus. The classifier was reported to diagnose cytomegalovirus status with high specificity and sensitivity in both the original and validation cohorts. In a later analysis, most CMV-associated TCR beta chains were found to appear HLA-restricted, with HLA associations seemingly driven largely by CMV exposure. The sequencing pipeline was judged likely to have produced a cluster of highly shared sequence variants as a technical artifact. The 87-base-pair reads could not distinguish some IMGT-functional V segments, including TRBV6-2 and TRBV6-3, so those segments were excluded.

The sequence derives from a woman between 40 and 55 years old in good health and CMV-seronegative. The sequence links TRBV10-3 to TRBJ2-3, with TRBD2 identical over 7 junction bases. What was sequenced was PBMCs. The CDR3 protein is CAISVSRGVTDTQYF. The nucleotide sequence reads as follows: TGTGCCATCAGTGTTAGTCGGGGGGTCACAGATACGCAGTATTTT.